The entry below gives a single T cell receptor beta chain sequence along with its context. Its specificity is unknown. The record originates from a study of cytomegalovirus exposure and HLA in healthy donors. Germline loops: CDR1 LGHNA, CDR2 YSLEER. J gave up 0 bases and V 3 bases, and 6 bases lay outside the gene matches. This CDR3 has 18 residues. Both 60 Vbeta primers and 13 Jbeta primers went into the PCR. Repertoires were generated with immunoSEQ multiplex PCR, while TCRdb's copy carries only in-frame clones and drops some. Among more than 150,000 clones listed, more than 65% were seen once. Study-level points and caveats: A later analysis linked a missense DCLRE1C variant to TCR beta V- and J-gene trimming.

The receptor was derived from a woman younger than 45 in good health and CMV-seropositive. The rearrangement uses TRBV4-3 and TRBJ2-2, with 11 bases aligning to TRBD2. Sequenced material: PBMCs. In DNA, the CDR3 is TGCGCCAGCAGCCAGGGGGCTAGCGGGGGGCCGAACACCGGGGAGCTGTTTTTT. It is translated as CASSQGASGGPNTGELFF.